The clone carrying this TCR beta chain was counted only a few times. The antigen remains unidentified. These data come from a study of T-cell reconstitution after alpha-beta-depleted transplantation in children. General study findings and limits: Several hundred expanded graft clones reportedly gave rise to the alpha-beta T cells present about two months after transplant.

The CDR3 extends over 16 amino acids. CDR1 SEHNR and CDR2 FQNEAQ come from the germline V gene (reference sequence). After removal of 4 bases from V and 5 bases from J, the junction contained 6 bases not matched to a gene. Unique molecular identifiers featured in how the TCRbeta library was prepared. Using its own MiXCR run on the PCR reads, TCRdb lists one record per CDR3 protein. The sample has fewer than 700,000 distinct CDR3 sequences; 10% to 15% are singletons. This chain uses TRBV7-9 with TRBJ2-1; 12 bases are shared with TRBD2. The material was PBMCs, mostly from graft donor cells, obtained 360 days after TCRalphabeta/CD19-depleted stem cell transplant. This TCR came from a male patient between 5 and 17 years old who had a stem cell transplant for acute myeloid leukemia, so the T cells may come from the graft donor. The DNA for the CDR3 is TGTGCCAGCAGCTCCTGGACTAGCGGGGCCCACAATGAGCAGTTCTTC. This sequence encodes CASSSWTSGAHNEQFF. Using reference TRBV7-9 and TRBJ2-1 for the parts outside the CDR3, the full variable domain is DTGVSQNPRHKITKRGQNVTFRCDPISEHNRLYWYRQTLGQGPEFLTYFQNEAQLEKSRLLSDRFSAERPKGSFSTLEIQRTEQGDSAMYLCASSSWTSGAHNEQFFGPGTRLTVL.